A single sample is the source of the 5 T cell receptor beta chains below, sequenced in a study of radiotherapy plus CTLA-4 blockade in lung cancer. Here immunoSEQ multiplex PCR was the method, and the copy in TCRdb shows in-frame clones only, minus some. Here the sample spans approximately 52,000 clones, roughly three quarters being singletons. Specimen: peripheral blood, collected from a patient treated with radiotherapy plus ipilimumab. Receptor source: a human donor with non-small cell lung cancer who had a complete response to radiotherapy plus ipilimumab.

The chain couples TRBV21-1 to TRBJ1-1. TRBV21-1 is annotated as a pseudogene. The CDR3 extends over 13 amino acids. CDR3 coding DNA: TGTGCCAGCACCCCAATATCGGGCACTGAAGCTTTCTTT. This codes for CASTPISGTEAFF.

V gene TRBV5-1 combines with J gene TRBJ2-1; 10 bases line up with TRBD1. The CDR3 runs to 14 residues. Trimming removed 2 bases from V and 9 bases from J; junction bases left unmatched: 5. CDR1 SGHRS and CDR2 YFSETQ come from the germline V gene. CDR3 DNA: TGCGCCAGCAGCTTCCGGGACAGGGGTTCTGAGCAGTTCTTC. Residues: CASSFRDRGSEQFF.

This chain joins TRBV27 and TRBJ2-5, with 8 bases identical to TRBD1. This CDR3 spans 15 amino acids. CDR1 MNHEY and CDR2 SMNVEV come from the germline V gene (reference sequence). V lost 6 bases and J lost 4; bases outside the gene matches: 10. CDR3 amino acids: CASRSRTDRVETQYF. The CDR3 coding sequence is TGTGCCAGCAGAAGCCGTACGGACAGGGTAGAGACCCAGTACTTC.

The CDR3 DNA reads as TGTGCCAGCAGTGAAGCGAGCCTTCGAGAGACCCAGTACTTC. Translated: CASSEASLRETQYF. The chain recombines TRBV6-1 with TRBJ2-5; D is undetermined. The germline gives CDR1 MNHNS, CDR2 SASEGT. The CDR3 loop spans 14 amino acids. The V end lost 0 bases, the J end lost 4 bases, and 9 bases lay between the germline ends.

This clone has just a few counts. The genes are TRBV7-2 and TRBJ1-4, with 9 positions matching TRBD1. Germline lookup yields CDR1 SGHTA and CDR2 FQGNSA. The CDR3 length is 13 residues. Germline trimming cut 7 bases from V and 11 bases from J; bases unmatched to any gene: 8. CDR3 sequence reads: CASTQGGTGKLFF. The CDR3 DNA reads as TGTGCCAGCACCCAGGGTGGGACAGGGAAACTGTTTTTT.